This TCR beta chain was found in a study of molecular identifiers for immune sequencing clone quantification. General study findings and limits: The share of molecules held by clones above 20 RNA copies was over 98% in effector cells and under 1% in naive cells.

This CDR3 is built from 14 residues. V shed 4 bases, J shed 5 bases, and the junction held 6 bases outside the gene matches. CDR1 is DFQATT and CDR2 is SNEGSKA in the germline V gene (reference sequence). From around 20,000 to 1,000,000 sorted cells, naive CD8 libraries were generated with 10%, 30% or 50% RNA. The CD8+CD4-CCR7+CD45RA+ phenotype defined the sorted naive CD8 T cells. At least ten counts were recorded for this clonotype. Its antigen is as yet unknown. MiXCR, applied by TCRdb to the PCR reads, yields one record per CDR3 protein. Of hundreds of thousands of distinct CDR3 sequences detected, about 20% appear once; the ten largest clones hold around 0.9%.

Sequenced input: naive CD8+ T cells from blood, with Jurkat cell RNA spiked in. Subset here: FACS-sorted CD8+CD4-CCR7+CD45RA+ naive T cells. The sequence was collected from a human donor in good health. Some libraries in this study had Jurkat cell RNA spiked in. J is TRBJ1-1 and V is TRBV20-1, with TRBD1 identical over 11 bases. In DNA, the CDR3 is TGCAGTGCTATCCGGGACAGGGGGTCAACTGAAGCTTTCTTT. Translated, it gives CSAIRDRGSTEAFF.